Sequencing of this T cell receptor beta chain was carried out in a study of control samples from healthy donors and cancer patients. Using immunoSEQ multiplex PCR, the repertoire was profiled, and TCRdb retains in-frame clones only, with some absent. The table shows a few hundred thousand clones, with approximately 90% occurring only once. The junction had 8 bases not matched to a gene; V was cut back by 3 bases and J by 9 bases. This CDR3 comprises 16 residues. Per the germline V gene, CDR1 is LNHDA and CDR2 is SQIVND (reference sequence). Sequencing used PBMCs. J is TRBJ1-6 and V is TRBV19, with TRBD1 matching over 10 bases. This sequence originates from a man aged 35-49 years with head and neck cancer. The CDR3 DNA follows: TGTGCCAGTAGTATCGGGGGACAGGGGCTGGGTTCACCCCTCCACTTT. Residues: CASSIGGQGLGSPLHF.